The clone carrying this T cell receptor (beta chain) was found a few times. Its matching antigen is unknown. This record comes from a study of beta chain features in type 1 diabetes. As for the study in general: Sorted cells examined across all samples numbered 95 million to 120 million. Study findings and constraints: All four CD4+ subsets from Type 1 diabetes patients carried moderately but significantly shorter TCRB CDR3s.

Sorting that relied on CD45RO/CCR7/CD25/CD127/CD95/CD27 yielded CD4+ naive, central memory, regulatory and stem cell-like memory cells. TCRB transcripts that were expressed got sequenced, as all of the isolated RNA had been reverse transcribed. The assay was immunoSEQ multiplex PCR, and TCRdb's table has in-frame clones only and misses some. This sample yields over 25,000 clones, of which roughly three fifths are seen a single time; under 1.5% belongs to the top ten. V shed 1 base, J shed 0 bases, and the junction held 5 bases outside the gene matches. CDR1 and CDR2 (germline): ENHRY, SYGVKD. This CDR3 comprises 18 residues.

The receptor was derived from a young woman with type 1 diabetes. The chain has TRBV10-3 and TRBJ1-4; 10 positions match TRBD1. The sample consisted of Tregs from blood. CDR3 nucleotides: TGTGCCATCAGTGAGTTGGGACAGGGGCGAGCAACTAATGAAAAACTGTTTTTT. Translating it yields CAISELGQGRATNEKLFF.